This TCR beta chain was identified during a study of blood T cells in healthy people across ages. Using a J-beta primer mix together with a sample-barcoded 5' primer, a second PCR was run for roughly 7 to 11 cycles. TCRdb reprocessed the 5' RACE reads via MiXCR and lists one record per CDR3 protein. The data show some 850,000 distinct CDR3 sequences, with around 24% seen just once and 3% held by the top ten. This CDR3 comprises 14 residues. Per individual sample, total RNA of at least 5.5 micrograms was extracted. These data also formed part of another study, on T cells of mothers and their children. From that study: Inherited differences only slightly affect thymic shaping of TCR recombination output. Related mother-child pairs showed slightly higher but non-significant overlap than unrelated pairs.

This TCR derives from a boy younger than 18 in good health. Sequenced sample: blood. The chain carries TRBV12-3 or TRBV12-4 and TRBJ2-5; TRBD1 matches at 7 bases. The J call is in doubt because the DNA end fits TRBJ2-7 better. CDR3 region: CASSFGTESYEQYF. CDR3 nucleotide sequence: TGTGCCAGCAGCTTCGGGACAGAGTCCTACGAGCAGTACTTC.